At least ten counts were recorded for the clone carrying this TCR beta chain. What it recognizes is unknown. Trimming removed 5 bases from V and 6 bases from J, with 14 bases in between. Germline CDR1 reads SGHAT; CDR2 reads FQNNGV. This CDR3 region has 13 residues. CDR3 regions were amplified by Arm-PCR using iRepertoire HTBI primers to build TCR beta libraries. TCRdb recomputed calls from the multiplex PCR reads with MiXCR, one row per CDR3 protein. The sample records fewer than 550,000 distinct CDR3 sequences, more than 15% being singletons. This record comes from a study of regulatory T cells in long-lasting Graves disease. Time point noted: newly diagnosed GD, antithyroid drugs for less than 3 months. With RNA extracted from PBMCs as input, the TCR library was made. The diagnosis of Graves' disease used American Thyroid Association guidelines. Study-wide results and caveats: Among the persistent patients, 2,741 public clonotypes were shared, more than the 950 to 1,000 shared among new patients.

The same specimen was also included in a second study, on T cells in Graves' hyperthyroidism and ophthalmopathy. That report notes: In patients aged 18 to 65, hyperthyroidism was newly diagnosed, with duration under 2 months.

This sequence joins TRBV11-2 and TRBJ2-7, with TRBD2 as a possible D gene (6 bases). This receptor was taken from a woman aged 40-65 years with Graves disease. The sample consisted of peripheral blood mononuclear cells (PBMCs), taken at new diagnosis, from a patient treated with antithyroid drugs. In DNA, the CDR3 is TGTGCCAGCAGCGAGGCCGCGGGGATCGAGCAGTACTTC. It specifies CASSEAAGIEQYF.